The T cell receptor (beta chain) under discussion was sequenced for a study of human T cells and chemical hapten exposure. Study-level background: A patient group, mainly female, showed alopecia areata, totalis or universalis.

This clonotype was detected only a few times. Its antigen is currently unknown. Study-wide results and caveats: Positively correlated with patch test score were the counts of PT1 expanded TCRs.

The time point was: patch test 1, 2 weeks after DPC sensitization. Treatment indicated: therapeutic diphenylcyclopropenone sensitization with weekly scalp DPC. In every case, blood was obtained before the patch test was applied. TCRdb reprocessed the RACE reads via MiXCR and lists one record per CDR3 protein. The table shows around 300,000 distinct CDR3 sequences, with roughly 6.9% occurring only once. The receptor's source is a woman in her late teens or twenties with alopecia areata. Some clones in this sample may be carry-over from other donors' samples. This material consisted of whole blood, taken in connection with sensitization to the hapten diphenylcyclopropenone (DPC).

The CDR3, as DNA: TGTGCCAGCAGTTACTCACGTTGGACAACCCGTAATCAGCCCCAGCATTTT. It specifies CASSYSRWTTRNQPQHF. V is TRBV6-2 or TRBV6-3 and J is TRBJ1-5; D possibly corresponds to TRBD1 (5 bases). The length of the CDR3 is 17 residues. V lost 0 bases and J lost 4, with 16 bases in between. Germline CDR1 MNHEY, CDR2 SVGEGT.